The T cell receptor (beta chain) under discussion was sequenced for a study of beta chain features in type 1 diabetes. What was sequenced were expressed TCRB transcripts, since all of the isolated RNA had been reverse transcribed. TCRdb keeps only in-frame clones here, not all; method: immunoSEQ multiplex PCR. The sample shows about 740,000 clones, about an eighth of them seen only once. To note about this clone: Its antigen is currently unknown.

The CDR3 loop spans 16 amino acids. With V trimmed by 8 bases and J by 3 bases, 13 bases remained unmatched. Per germline, CDR1 SNHLY and CDR2 FYNNEI. Study-level results: People with Type 1 diabetes carried modestly yet significantly shorter TCRB CDR3s in all four CD4+ subsets.

Specimen: naive CD4+ T cells from blood. The receptor comes from a man younger than 30 with type 1 diabetes. V and J are TRBV2 and TRBJ1-5, with 7 bases matching TRBD1. This CDR3 is CASGRRDRISNQPQHF. Here the CDR3 DNA reads TGTGCCAGCGGACGCCGGGACAGAATCTCCAATCAGCCCCAGCATTTT.